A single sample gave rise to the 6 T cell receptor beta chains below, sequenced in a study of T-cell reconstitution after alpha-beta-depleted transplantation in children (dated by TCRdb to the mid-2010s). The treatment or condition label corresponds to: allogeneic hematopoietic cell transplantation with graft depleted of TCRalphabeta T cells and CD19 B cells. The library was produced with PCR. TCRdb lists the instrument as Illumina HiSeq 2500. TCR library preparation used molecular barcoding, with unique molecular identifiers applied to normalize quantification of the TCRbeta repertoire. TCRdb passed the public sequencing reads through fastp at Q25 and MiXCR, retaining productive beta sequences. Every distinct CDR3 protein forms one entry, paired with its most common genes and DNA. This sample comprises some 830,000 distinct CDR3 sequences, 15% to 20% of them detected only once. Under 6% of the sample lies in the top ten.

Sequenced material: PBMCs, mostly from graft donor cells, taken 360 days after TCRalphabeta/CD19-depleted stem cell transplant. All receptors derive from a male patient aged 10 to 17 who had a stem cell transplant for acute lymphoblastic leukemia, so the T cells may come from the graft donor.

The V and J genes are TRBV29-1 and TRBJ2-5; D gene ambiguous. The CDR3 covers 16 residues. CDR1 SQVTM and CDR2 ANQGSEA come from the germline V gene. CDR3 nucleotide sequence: TGCAGTACCAGGTTCAGAGCTGTCCGTTACCAAGAGACCCAGTACTTC. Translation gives CSTRFRAVRYQETQYF. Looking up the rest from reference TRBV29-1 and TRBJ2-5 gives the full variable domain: SAVISQKPSRDICQRGTSLTIQCQVDSQVTMMFWYRQQPGQSLTLIATANQGSEATYESGFVIDKFPISRPNLTFSTLTVSNMSPEDSSIYLCSTRFRAVRYQETQYFGPGTRLLVL.

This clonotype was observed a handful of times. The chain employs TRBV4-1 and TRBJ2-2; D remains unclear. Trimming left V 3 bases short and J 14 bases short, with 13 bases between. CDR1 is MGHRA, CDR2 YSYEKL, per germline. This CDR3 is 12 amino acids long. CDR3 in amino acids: CASSHLLSTLFF. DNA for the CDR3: TGCGCCAGCAGCCACCTCTTGTCCACACTGTTTTTT.

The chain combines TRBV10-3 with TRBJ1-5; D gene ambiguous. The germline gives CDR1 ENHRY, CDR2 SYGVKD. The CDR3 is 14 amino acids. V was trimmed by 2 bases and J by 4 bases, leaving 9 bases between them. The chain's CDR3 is CAISELEGNQPQHF. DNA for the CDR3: TGTGCCATCAGTGAGCTCGAGGGAAATCAGCCCCAGCATTTT.

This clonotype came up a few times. CDR3 coding DNA: TGCAGCGCTGGTCCGCTTCTTGATGAGCAGTTCTTC. Translated, it gives CSAGPLLDEQFF. The chain uses TRBV29-1 and TRBJ2-1; D is unclear. Germline-derived CDR1 and CDR2 are SQVTM and ANQGSEA. The germline V and J ends were trimmed by 7 bases and 8 bases, with 15 bases remaining between them. This CDR3 has 12 amino acids.

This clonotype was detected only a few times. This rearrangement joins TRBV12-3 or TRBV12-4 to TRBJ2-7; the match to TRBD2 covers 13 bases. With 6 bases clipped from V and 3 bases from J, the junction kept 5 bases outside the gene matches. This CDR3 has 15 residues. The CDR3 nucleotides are TGTGCCAGCAGGGTCGGGACTAGCGGGGACTACGAGCAGTACTTC. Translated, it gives CASRVGTSGDYEQYF.

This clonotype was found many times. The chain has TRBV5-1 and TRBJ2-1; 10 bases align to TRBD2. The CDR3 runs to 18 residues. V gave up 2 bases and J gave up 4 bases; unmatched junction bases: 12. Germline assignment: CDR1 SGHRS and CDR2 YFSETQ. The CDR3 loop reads CASSFPSGRAQGYNEQFF. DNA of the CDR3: TGCGCCAGCAGCTTTCCCAGCGGGAGGGCCCAAGGGTACAATGAGCAGTTCTTC.